This T cell receptor beta chain derives from a study of early T cells in non-severe SARS-CoV-2 infection. Turning to the study itself: Chains were unpaired, as sequencing was done on bulk RNA from unsorted whole blood. Overall study findings and caveats: Matches to VDJdb favored anti-spike CD8 responses and missed private and CD4 specificities.

Concerning this clonotype: Antigen: not known.

Each single cDNA molecule received a unique molecular identifier. TCRdb ran MiXCR on the 5' RACE reads and lists one entry per CDR3 protein. Seen here are about 99,000 distinct CDR3 sequences, 15% to 20% observed once, and the top ten hold roughly 1.2%. V gave up 4 bases and J gave up 13 bases, with 23 bases separating them. There are 16 residues in the CDR3. The germline CDR1 and CDR2 sequences are MNHEY and SVGEGT. The TCR comes from an adult who was a healthcare worker with PCR-confirmed SARS-CoV-2 infection or an uninfected control (not recorded which). Material for sequencing was whole blood. The genes are TRBV6-2 or TRBV6-3 and TRBJ1-6; a possible D gene is TRBD1 (5 bases). The CDR3 here is CASSSVSDSLGFPLHF. The CDR3 coding sequence is TGTGCCAGCAGTTCGGTGTCAGACAGCCTGGGATTTCCCCTCCACTTT.